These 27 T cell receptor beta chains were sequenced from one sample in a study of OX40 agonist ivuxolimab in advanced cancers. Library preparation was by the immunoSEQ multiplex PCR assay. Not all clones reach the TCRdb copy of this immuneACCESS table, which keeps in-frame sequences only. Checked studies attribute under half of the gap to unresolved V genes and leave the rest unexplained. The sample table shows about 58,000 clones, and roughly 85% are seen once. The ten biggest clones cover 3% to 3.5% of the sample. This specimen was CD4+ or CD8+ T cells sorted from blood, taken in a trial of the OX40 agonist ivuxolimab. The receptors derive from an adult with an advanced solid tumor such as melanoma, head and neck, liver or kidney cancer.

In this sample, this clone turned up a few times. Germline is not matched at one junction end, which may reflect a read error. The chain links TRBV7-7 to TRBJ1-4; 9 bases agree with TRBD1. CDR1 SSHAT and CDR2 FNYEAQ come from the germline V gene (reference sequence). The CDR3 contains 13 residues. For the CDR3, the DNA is TGTGCTAGCAGCCAGGACAGGGGTGAAAAACTGTTTTTT. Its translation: CASSQDRGEKLFF.

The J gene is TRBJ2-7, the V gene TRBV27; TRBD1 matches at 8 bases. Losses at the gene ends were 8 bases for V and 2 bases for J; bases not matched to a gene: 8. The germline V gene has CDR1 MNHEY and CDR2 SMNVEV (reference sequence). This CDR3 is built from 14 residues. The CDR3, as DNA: TGTGCCAGCTCACGACAGGGGTCGACCTACGAGCAGTACTTC. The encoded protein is CASSRQGSTYEQYF.

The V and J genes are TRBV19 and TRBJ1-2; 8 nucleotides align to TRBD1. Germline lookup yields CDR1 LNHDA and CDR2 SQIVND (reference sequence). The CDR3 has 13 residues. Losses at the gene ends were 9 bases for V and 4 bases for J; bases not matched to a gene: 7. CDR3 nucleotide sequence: TGTGCCAGCCGGGGACAGGATGGCTATGGCTACACCTTC. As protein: CASRGQDGYGYTF.

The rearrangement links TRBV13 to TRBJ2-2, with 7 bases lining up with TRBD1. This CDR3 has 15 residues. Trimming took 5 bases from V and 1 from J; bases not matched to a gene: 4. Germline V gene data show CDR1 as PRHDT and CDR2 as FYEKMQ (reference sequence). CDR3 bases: TGTGCCAGCAGCCTACGGGACAGGAACACCGGGGAGCTGTTTTTT. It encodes CASSLRDRNTGELFF.

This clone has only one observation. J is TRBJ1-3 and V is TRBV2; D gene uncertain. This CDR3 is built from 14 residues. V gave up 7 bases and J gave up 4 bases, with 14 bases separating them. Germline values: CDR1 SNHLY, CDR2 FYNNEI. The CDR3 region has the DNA TGTGCCAGCACTTTCGGCTTTTCCGGAAACACCATATATTTT. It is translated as CASTFGFSGNTIYF.

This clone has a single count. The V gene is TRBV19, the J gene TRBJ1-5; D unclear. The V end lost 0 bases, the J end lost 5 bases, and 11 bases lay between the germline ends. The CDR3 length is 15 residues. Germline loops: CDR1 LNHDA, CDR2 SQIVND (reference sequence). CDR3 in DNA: TGTGCCAGTAGTATAGATTTTCAAGCGTATCAGCCCCAGCATTTT. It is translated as CASSIDFQAYQPQHF.

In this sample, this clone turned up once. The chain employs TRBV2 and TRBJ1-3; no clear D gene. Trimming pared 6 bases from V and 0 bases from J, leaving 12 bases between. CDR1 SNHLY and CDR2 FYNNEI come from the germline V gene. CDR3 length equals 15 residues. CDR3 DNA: TGTGCCAGCAGGGCGGGGAGAAGCTCTGGAAACACCATATATTTT. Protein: CASRAGRSSGNTIYF.

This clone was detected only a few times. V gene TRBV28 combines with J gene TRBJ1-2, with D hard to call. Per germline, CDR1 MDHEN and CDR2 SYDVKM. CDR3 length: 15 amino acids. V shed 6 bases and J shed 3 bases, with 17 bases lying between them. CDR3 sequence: CASSPGSGWDYGYTF. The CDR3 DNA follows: TGTGCCAGCAGCCCCGGTTCGGGGTGGGACTATGGCTACACCTTC.

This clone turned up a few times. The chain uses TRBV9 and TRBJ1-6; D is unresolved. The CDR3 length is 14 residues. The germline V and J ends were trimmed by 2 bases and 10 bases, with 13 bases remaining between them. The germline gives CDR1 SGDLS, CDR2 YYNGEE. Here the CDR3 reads CASSVRGGSSPLHF. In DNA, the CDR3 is TGTGCCAGCAGCGTCCGGGGAGGGAGCTCACCCCTCCACTTT.

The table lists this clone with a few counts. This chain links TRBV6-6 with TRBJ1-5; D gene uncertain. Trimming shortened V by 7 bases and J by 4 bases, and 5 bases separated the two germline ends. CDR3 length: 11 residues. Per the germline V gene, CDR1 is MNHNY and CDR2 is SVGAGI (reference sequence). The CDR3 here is CASTNNQPQHF. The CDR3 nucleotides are TGTGCCAGCACCAATAATCAGCCCCAGCATTTT.

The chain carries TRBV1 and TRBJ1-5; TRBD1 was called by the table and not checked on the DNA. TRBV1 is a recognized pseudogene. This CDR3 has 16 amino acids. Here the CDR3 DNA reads TGCACCAGCAGCCAAGAAACGGACAGGGAGGGTCAGCCCCAGCATTTT. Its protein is CTSSQETDREGQPQHF.

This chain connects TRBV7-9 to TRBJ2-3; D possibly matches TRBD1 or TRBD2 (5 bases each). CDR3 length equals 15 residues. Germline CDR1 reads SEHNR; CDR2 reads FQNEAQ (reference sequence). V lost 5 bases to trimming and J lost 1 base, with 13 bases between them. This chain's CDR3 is CASSTGTVGTDTQYF. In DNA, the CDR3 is TGTGCCAGCAGCACCGGGACGGTAGGCACAGATACGCAGTATTTT.

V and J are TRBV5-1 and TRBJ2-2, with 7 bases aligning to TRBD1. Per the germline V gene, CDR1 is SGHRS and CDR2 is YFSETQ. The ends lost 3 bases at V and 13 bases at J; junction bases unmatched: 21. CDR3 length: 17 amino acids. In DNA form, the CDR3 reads TGCGCCAGCAGCTCAAGAAGCCCGACGGGGACAGAAGGGAGGCTGTTTTTT. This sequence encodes CASSSRSPTGTEGRLFF.

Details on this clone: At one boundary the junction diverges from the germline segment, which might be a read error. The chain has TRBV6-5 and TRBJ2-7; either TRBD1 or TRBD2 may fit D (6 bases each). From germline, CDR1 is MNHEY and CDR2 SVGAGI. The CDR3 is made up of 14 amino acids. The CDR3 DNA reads TGTGCCAGCAGTTGGGCAGGGGACTCCCACGAGCAGTACTTC. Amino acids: CASSWAGDSHEQYF.

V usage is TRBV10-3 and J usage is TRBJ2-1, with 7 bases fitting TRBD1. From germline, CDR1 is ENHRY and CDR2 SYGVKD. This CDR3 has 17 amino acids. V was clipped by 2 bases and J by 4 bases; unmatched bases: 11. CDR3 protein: CAISEAPGQLIYNEQFF. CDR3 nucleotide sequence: TGTGCCATCAGTGAGGCACCGGGACAGTTAATATACAATGAGCAGTTCTTC.

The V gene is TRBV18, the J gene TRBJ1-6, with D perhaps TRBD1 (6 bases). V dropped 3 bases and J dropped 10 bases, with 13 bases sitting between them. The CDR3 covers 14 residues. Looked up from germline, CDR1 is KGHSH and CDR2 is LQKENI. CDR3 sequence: CASSPTDRNSPLHF. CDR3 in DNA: TGTGCCAGCTCACCCACCGACAGGAACTCACCCCTCCACTTT. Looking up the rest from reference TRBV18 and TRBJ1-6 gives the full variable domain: NAGVMQNPRHLVRRRGQEARLRCSPMKGHSHVYWYRQLPEEGLKFMVYLQKENIIDESGMPKERFSAEFPKEGPSILRIQQVVRGDSAAYFCASSPTDRNSPLHFGNGTRLTVT.

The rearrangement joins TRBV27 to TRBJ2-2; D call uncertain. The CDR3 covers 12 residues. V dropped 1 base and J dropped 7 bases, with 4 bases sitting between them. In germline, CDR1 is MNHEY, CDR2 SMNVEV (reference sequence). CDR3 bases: TGTGCCAGCAGTTTATGGGGCGGGGAGCTGTTTTTT. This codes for CASSLWGGELFF.

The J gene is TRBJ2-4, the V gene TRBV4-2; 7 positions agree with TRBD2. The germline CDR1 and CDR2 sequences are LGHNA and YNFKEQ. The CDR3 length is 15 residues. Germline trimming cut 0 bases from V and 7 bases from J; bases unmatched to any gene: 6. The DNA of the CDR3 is TGTGCCAGCAGCCAAGAGGGGGGGTCAGTCAACATTCAGTACTTC. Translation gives CASSQEGGSVNIQYF.

The CDR3 coding sequence is TGCGCCAGCAGCCAAGATGCGAAGACAGGGGCGACCGGGGAGCTGTTTTTT. It encodes CASSQDAKTGATGELFF. The genes are TRBV4-1 and TRBJ2-2; the match to TRBD1 covers 8 bases. The V gene end was trimmed by 0 bases and the J gene end by 5 bases; junction bases not matched to a gene: 8. Germline CDR1 and CDR2: MGHRA and YSYEKL. The CDR3 totals 17 residues.

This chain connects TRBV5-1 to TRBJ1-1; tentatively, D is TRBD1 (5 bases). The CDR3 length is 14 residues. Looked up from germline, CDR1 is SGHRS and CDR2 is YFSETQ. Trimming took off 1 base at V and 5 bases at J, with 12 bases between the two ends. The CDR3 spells CASSLSPEGTEAFF. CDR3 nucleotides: TGCGCCAGCAGCTTGAGCCCGGAGGGGACTGAAGCTTTCTTT.

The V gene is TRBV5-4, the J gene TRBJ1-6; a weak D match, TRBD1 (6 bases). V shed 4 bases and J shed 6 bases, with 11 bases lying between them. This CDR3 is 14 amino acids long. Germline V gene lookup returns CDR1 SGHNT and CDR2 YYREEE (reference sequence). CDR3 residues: CASSVDSSNSPLHF. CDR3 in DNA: TGTGCCAGCAGCGTGGACAGTAGTAATTCACCCCTCCACTTT.

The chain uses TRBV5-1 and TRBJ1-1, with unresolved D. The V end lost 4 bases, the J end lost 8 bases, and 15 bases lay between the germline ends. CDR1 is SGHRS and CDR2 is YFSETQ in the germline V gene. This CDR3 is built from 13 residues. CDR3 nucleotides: TGCGCCAGCAGCCATGGTTTCACTGGGGAAGCTTTCTTT. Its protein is CASSHGFTGEAFF.

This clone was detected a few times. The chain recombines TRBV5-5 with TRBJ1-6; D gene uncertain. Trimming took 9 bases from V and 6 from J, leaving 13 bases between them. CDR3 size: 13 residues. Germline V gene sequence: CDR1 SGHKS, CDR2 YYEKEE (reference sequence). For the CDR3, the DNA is TGTGCCACGAAAGGCGGAACTAATTCACCCCTCCACTTT. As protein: CATKGGTNSPLHF.

The CDR3 coding sequence is TGTGCCAGTCGATTATGGGGTTCAGAGACCCAGTACTTC. This gives the protein CASRLWGSETQYF. This chain links TRBV5-4 with TRBJ2-5; D remains ambiguous. This CDR3 is built from 13 residues. Germline V gene lookup returns CDR1 SGHNT and CDR2 YYREEE (reference sequence). V lost 8 bases, J lost 4 bases, and 15 bases lay in between.

The CDR3 sequence is CASSKTGGVDGYTF. The CDR3 DNA sequence: TGTGCCAGCAGCAAGACAGGGGGCGTGGATGGCTACACCTTC. This chain links TRBV6-6 with TRBJ1-2, with 10 positions matching TRBD1. CDR1 and CDR2 (germline): MNHNY, SVGAGI (reference sequence). The CDR3 consists of 14 residues. V lost 6 bases to trimming and J lost 6 bases; unmatched junction nucleotides: 7.

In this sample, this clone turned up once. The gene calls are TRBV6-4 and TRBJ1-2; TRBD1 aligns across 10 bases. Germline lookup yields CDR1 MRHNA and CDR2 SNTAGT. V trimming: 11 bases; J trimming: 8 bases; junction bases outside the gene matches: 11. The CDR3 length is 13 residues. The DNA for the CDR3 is TGTGCCCACGGGGACAGGGGCACCGAAGGCTACACCTTC. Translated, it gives CAHGDRGTEGYTF.

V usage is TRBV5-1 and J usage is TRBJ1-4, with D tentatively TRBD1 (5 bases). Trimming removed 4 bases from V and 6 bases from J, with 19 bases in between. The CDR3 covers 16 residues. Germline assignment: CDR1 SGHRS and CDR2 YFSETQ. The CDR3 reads CASSPTVGVKDEKLFF. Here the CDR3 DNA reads TGCGCCAGCAGCCCCACCGTGGGGGTCAAAGATGAAAAACTGTTTTTT.